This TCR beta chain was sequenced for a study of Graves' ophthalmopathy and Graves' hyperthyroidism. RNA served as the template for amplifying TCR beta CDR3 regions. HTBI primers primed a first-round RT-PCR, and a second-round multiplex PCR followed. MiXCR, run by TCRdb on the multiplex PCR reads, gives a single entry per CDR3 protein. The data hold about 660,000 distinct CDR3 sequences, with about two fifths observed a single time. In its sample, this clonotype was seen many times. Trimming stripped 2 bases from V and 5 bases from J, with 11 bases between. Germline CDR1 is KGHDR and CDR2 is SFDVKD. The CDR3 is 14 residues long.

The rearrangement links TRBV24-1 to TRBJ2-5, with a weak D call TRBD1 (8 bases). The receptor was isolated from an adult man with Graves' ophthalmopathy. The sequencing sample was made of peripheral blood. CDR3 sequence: CATSDSQGGETQYF. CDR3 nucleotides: TGTGCCACCAGTGATTCACAGGGGGGGGAGACCCAGTACTTC.